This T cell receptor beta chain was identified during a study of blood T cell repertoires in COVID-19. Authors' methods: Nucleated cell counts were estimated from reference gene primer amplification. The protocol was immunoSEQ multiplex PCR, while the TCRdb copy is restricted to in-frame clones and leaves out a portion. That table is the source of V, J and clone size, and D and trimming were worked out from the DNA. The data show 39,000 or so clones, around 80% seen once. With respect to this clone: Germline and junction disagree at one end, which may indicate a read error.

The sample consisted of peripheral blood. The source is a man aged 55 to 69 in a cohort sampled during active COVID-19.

CDR3: CASSIGETSHF. CDR3 DNA: TGTGCCAGTAGTATAGGAGAAACCTCACACTTC. The V gene is TRBV19, the J gene TRBJ2-4; D not certain. The CDR3 covers 11 residues. Germline assignment: CDR1 LNHDA and CDR2 SQIVND (reference sequence).